The T cell receptor (beta chain) under discussion was sequenced for a study of blood T cell repertoires in COVID-19. Sequenced by immunoSEQ multiplex PCR; TCRdb stores in-frame clones only, minus some. The sample yields about 240,000 clones, roughly 83% seen once. There are 14 residues in the CDR3. The V and J ends lost 5 bases and 5 bases, in that order; junction bases with no gene match: 4. Germline CDR1 and CDR2: LGHNT and FRNRAP. V gene TRBV12-5 combines with J gene TRBJ2-1, with TRBD2 matching over 9 bases. This sequence originates from a woman at least 80 years old with acute or convalescent COVID-19. Sequencing input: peripheral blood. The CDR3 reads CASGKRGAHNEQFF. As DNA, the CDR3 is TGTGCTAGTGGTAAGCGGGGGGCTCACAATGAGCAGTTCTTC.